This passage covers 12 T cell receptor beta chains from one sample sequenced in a study of blood T cell repertoires in COVID-19. Profiled with immunoSEQ multiplex PCR; TCRdb holds only in-frame clones, not every one. Of about 260,000 clones detected, approximately 85% appear once; the ten largest clones hold 13%. Sequenced material: peripheral blood. The receptors derive from a human donor in a cohort sampled during active COVID-19.

The rearrangement links TRBV5-6 to TRBJ1-1; D is ambiguous. This CDR3 is built from 14 residues. CDR1 is SGHDT, CDR2 YYEEEE, per germline. With 0 bases removed from V and 1 base from J, the gap between germline ends came to 7 bases. CDR3 sequence reads: CASSLGRRNTEAFF. The CDR3 DNA reads as TGTGCCAGCAGCTTGGGGCGGCGGAACACTGAAGCTTTCTTT.

This rearrangement joins TRBV27 to TRBJ1-1; TRBD1 is a possible D gene (6 bases). V lost 5 bases to trimming and J lost 1 base, with 20 bases between them. This CDR3 is 17 amino acids long. CDR1 MNHEY and CDR2 SMNVEV come from the germline V gene (reference sequence). The CDR3 DNA is TGTGCCAGCAGTCCGTCACAGGGTTGGAAACAGAACACTGAAGCTTTCTTT. Translated, it gives CASSPSQGWKQNTEAFF.

The chain combines TRBV19 with TRBJ2-3, with D possibly matching TRBD2 (6 bases). The V gene lost 5 bases and the J gene lost 4 bases, with 19 bases spanning the gap. From germline, CDR1 is LNHDA and CDR2 SQIVND (reference sequence). The CDR3 loop spans 16 amino acids. In DNA, the CDR3 is TGTGCCAGTAGTGAAACGGGACTCCGGAGGGCAGATACGCAGTATTTT. It specifies CASSETGLRRADTQYF.

This clone was counted a few times. The rearrangement links TRBV4-1 to TRBJ2-2, with no clear D. V shed 3 bases and J shed 7 bases, with 6 bases lying between them. Germline loops: CDR1 MGHRA, CDR2 YSYEKL. The CDR3 extends over 12 amino acids. CDR3 loop: CASSHYYGELFF. The CDR3 DNA is TGCGCCAGCAGCCACTACTACGGGGAGCTGTTTTTT.

The V and J genes are TRBV7-9 and TRBJ2-1, with 15 bases fitting TRBD2. Germline values: CDR1 SEHNR, CDR2 FQNEAQ (reference sequence). The CDR3 extends over 18 amino acids. V lost 6 bases and J lost 10; bases outside the gene matches: 16. The CDR3 reads CASSRLNEGLAGGLEQFF. DNA of the CDR3: TGTGCCAGCAGTCGATTGAATGAGGGACTAGCGGGAGGTTTAGAGCAGTTCTTC.

The chain carries TRBV19 and TRBJ1-2; D unclear. Germline CDR1 and CDR2: LNHDA and SQIVND (reference sequence). V lost 4 bases to trimming and J lost 0 bases, with 15 bases between them. The CDR3 loop spans 16 amino acids. The DNA for the CDR3 is TGTGCCAGTAGTACCCTCCGCTCCGGGACTAACTATGGCTACACCTTC. As protein: CASSTLRSGTNYGYTF.

Concerning this clone: One junction end does not reproduce the germline sequence, and a read error may be involved. The genes are TRBV30 and TRBJ1-1, with TRBD1 matching 9 bases. Germline values: CDR1 GTSNPN, CDR2 SVGIG (reference sequence). The CDR3 extends over 17 amino acids. The CDR3 region is CAWSGGDRVWLNAEAFF. The CDR3 bases are TGTGCCTGGAGTGGGGGGGACAGGGTCTGGCTGAACGCTGAAGCTTTCTTT. The entire variable domain, with the rest obtained from reference TRBV30 and TRBJ1-1, is as follows: SQTIHQWPATLVQPVGSPLSLECTVEGTSNPNLYWYRQAAGRGLQLLFYSVGIGQISSEVPQNLSASRPQDRQFILSSKKLLLSDSGFYLCAWSGGDRVWLNAEAFFGQGTRLTVV.

The chain is built from TRBV5-8 and TRBJ2-6, with 7 bases lining up with TRBD2. This CDR3 is built from 16 residues. CDR1 and CDR2 (germline): SGHTS, YDEGEE. Trimming cost V 1 base and J 2 bases; bases outside gene matches: 3. This CDR3 is CASSLLGRAGANVLTF. The DNA for the CDR3 is TGTGCCAGCAGCTTGCTGGGGAGGGCTGGGGCCAACGTCCTGACTTTC.

As to this clone: A much more abundant neighbour one base away suggests this may be a read error. The CDR3 DNA follows: TGTGCCAGCAGCCCCGAGACTAGCACAGATACGCAGTATTTT. Encoded protein: CASSPETSTDTQYF. J is TRBJ2-3 and V is TRBV7-2; the D is unclear. Germline V gene lookup returns CDR1 SGHTA and CDR2 FQGNSA. The CDR3 loop spans 14 amino acids. Trimming pared 5 bases from V and 0 bases from J, leaving 9 bases between.

The gene calls are TRBV5-1 and TRBJ2-2; 8 bases line up with TRBD1. The CDR3 is made up of 15 amino acids. Germline values: CDR1 SGHRS, CDR2 YFSETQ. The V segment lost 0 bases and the J segment 8 bases; nucleotides outside the gene matches: 6. CDR3 nucleotides: TGCGCCAGCAGCTTGGCCAGGGGGCAAGGTGGGGAGCTGTTTTTT. It translates to CASSLARGQGGELFF.

The rearrangement joins TRBV6-2 or TRBV6-3 to TRBJ2-4; D remains ambiguous. CDR1 and CDR2 (germline): MNHEY, SVGEGT. V was pared by 6 bases and J by 1 base, with 7 bases between. CDR3 length: 13 residues. The DNA of the CDR3 is TGTGCCAGCAGCTCAGTGGCCAAAAACATTCAGTACTTC. Protein: CASSSVAKNIQYF.

In the case of this clone: In the same sample, other DNA sequences code for this CDR3. The chain uses TRBV27 and TRBJ1-5; D remains ambiguous. Germline V CDR1 and CDR2: MNHEY, SMNVEV (reference sequence). The CDR3 is made up of 12 amino acids. Trimming removed 3 bases from V and 6 bases from J, with 6 bases in between. CDR3 loop: CASSFSGQPQHF. The CDR3 DNA is TGTGCCAGCAGTTTCTCAGGTCAGCCCCAGCATTTT.